Below, one T cell receptor beta chain is given with its context. As yet, its antigen is unknown. The entry originates in a study of cytomegalovirus exposure and HLA in healthy donors. General study results and limits: For most TCR beta V segments, an earlier analysis put the productive rate at about 90% or about 30% of the time.

Germline V gene lookup returns CDR1 KGHSH and CDR2 LQKENI. CDR3 length equals 15 residues. Germline trimming cut 3 bases from V and 8 bases from J; bases unmatched to any gene: 6. The PCR was carried out with 60 Vbeta primers and 13 Jbeta primers. Measured with immunoSEQ multiplex PCR; TCRdb has only the in-frame clones, and not every one. The table records 130,000 or so clones, approximately 61% of them present only once. Material: PBMCs. The chain is built from TRBV18 and TRBJ2-1; 11 bases align to TRBD2. This sequence originates from a woman in her 40s in good health and CMV-seronegative. The CDR3: CASSPGLAGFDEQFF. The CDR3 nucleotides read TGTGCCAGCTCACCTGGACTAGCGGGTTTCGATGAGCAGTTCTTC.